The 19 T cell receptor beta chains listed next were all sequenced from one sample in a study of CD8 T cells in Susac syndrome. The authors reverse transcribed 0.5 to 1 ug RNA with random hexamers. TCRdb ran MiXCR on the immunoSEQ multiplex PCR reads and lists one entry per CDR3 protein. The sample consists of approximately 190,000 distinct CDR3 sequences, 95% of them appearing once. Sequencing used CD8+ T cells from PBMCs. All receptors come from a human donor with Susac syndrome.

The rearrangement uses TRBV9 and TRBJ2-7, with 7 bases aligning to TRBD1. This CDR3 contains 16 residues. J gave up 4 bases and V 0 bases, and 10 bases lay outside the gene matches. Germline V lookup: CDR1 SGDLS, CDR2 YYNGEE. CDR3 sequence reads: CASSVEDRAEGYEQYF. The CDR3 DNA follows: TGTGCCAGCAGCGTAGAAGACAGGGCAGAGGGTTACGAGCAGTACTTC.

Only one count was recorded for this clonotype. The chain is built from TRBV11-2 and TRBJ2-1, with D possibly TRBD2 on 7 matching bases. In germline, CDR1 is SGHAT, CDR2 FQNNGV. This CDR3 is built from 15 residues. Trimming shortened V by 1 base and J by 8 bases, and 15 bases separated the two germline ends. CDR3 DNA: TGTGCCAGCAGCTTAGGGAGGGGGGGATTGGATGAGCAGTTCTTC. It codes for CASSLGRGGLDEQFF.

The CDR3 DNA reads as TGTGCCAGCAGCGCCCGGGGCGCGAACACCGGGGAGCTGTTTTTT. This encodes CASSARGANTGELFF. The V and J genes are TRBV5-4 and TRBJ2-2; D possibly matches TRBD1 or TRBD2 (5 bases each). V shed 4 bases and J shed 0 bases, with 10 bases lying between them. Germline-derived CDR1 and CDR2 are SGHNT and YYREEE (reference sequence). The CDR3 sequence is 15 residues long. The complete variable domain, with remaining parts taken from reference TRBV5-4 and TRBJ2-2, reads ETGVTQSPTHLIKTRGQQVTLRCSSQSGHNTVSWYQQALGQGPQFIFQYYREEENGRGNFPPRFSGLQFPNYSSELNVNALELDDSALYLCASSARGANTGELFFGEGSRLTVL.

This sequence joins TRBV7-9 and TRBJ2-5; possible D gene TRBD1, 6 bases. The ends were cut back, 5 bases at V and 4 bases at J, with 14 bases in the middle. This CDR3 region has 14 residues. In germline, CDR1 is SEHNR, CDR2 FQNEAQ (reference sequence). The CDR3 protein is CASSGMWGRETQYF. CDR3 sequence (DNA): TGTGCCAGCAGCGGAATGTGGGGGCGAGAGACCCAGTACTTC.

The chain is built from TRBV7-9 and TRBJ1-4, with D possibly being TRBD1 (5 bases). V was pared by 5 bases and J by 0 bases, with 10 bases between. CDR3 length: 15 residues. Germline V CDR1 and CDR2: SEHNR, FQNEAQ (reference sequence). The CDR3: CASSPWGSTNEKLFF. In DNA, the CDR3 is TGTGCCAGCAGCCCTTGGGGGTCAACTAATGAAAAACTGTTTTTT.

The CDR3 DNA follows: TGCGCCAGCAGCCCGACCCAAAACATTCAGTACTTC. Amino acid sequence: CASSPTQNIQYF. This chain connects TRBV5-1 to TRBJ2-4; no clear D gene. In germline, CDR1 is SGHRS, CDR2 YFSETQ. The CDR3 is made up of 12 amino acids. Between the trimmed V and J ends, which lost 4 bases and 5 bases, there was a span of 7 bases.

This rearrangement joins TRBV9 to TRBJ2-3; TRBD2 is a possible D gene (6 bases). The V gene's germline CDR1 is SGDLS and CDR2 YYNGEE. V lost 3 bases and J 0 bases, leaving 11 bases between the germline ends. The CDR3 covers 15 residues. This CDR3 reads CASSADYFSTDTQYF. The DNA of the CDR3 is TGTGCCAGCAGCGCGGACTACTTTAGCACAGATACGCAGTATTTT.

The CDR3 bases are TGCAGTGCTAGAGATCTTTTTGGACAGGGTGGTGAGACCCAGTACTTC. Protein product: CSARDLFGQGGETQYF. J is TRBJ2-5 and V is TRBV20-1; 8 nucleotides match TRBD1. CDR3 length: 16 residues. The germline V gene has CDR1 DFQATT and CDR2 SNEGSKA (reference sequence). Unmatched junction bases numbered 11, after V lost 0 bases and J lost 5 bases.

The CDR3 coding sequence is TGTGCCAGCAGCCAAGATAGGGGACAGGGGGGTGAAGCTTTCTTT. This gives the protein CASSQDRGQGGEAFF. The rearrangement uses TRBV14 and TRBJ1-1; 11 positions agree with TRBD1. After removal of 0 bases from V and 7 bases from J, the junction contained 4 bases not matched to a gene. Germline CDR1 is SGHDN and CDR2 is FVKESK. The CDR3 is made up of 15 amino acids.

The chain uses TRBV12-3 or TRBV12-4 and TRBJ1-1, with D maybe TRBD1 (5 bases). V lost 1 base and J 4 bases, leaving 10 bases between the germline ends. This CDR3 region has 14 residues. Here the CDR3 reads CASSLGGITTEAFF. The DNA for the CDR3 is TGTGCCAGCAGTTTAGGGGGGATCACCACTGAAGCTTTCTTT.

The gene calls are TRBV27 and TRBJ2-4; D is ambiguous. CDR1 is MNHEY, CDR2 SMNVEV, per germline (reference sequence). V shed 0 bases and J shed 0 bases, with 3 bases lying between them. The CDR3 is 14 residues long. DNA of the CDR3: TGTGCCAGCAGTTTATCCCTAGCCAAAAACATTCAGTACTTC. It encodes CASSLSLAKNIQYF.

This clonotype was detected once. The chain uses TRBV3-1 and TRBJ2-3; 7 nucleotides agree with TRBD1. Per germline, CDR1 LGHDT and CDR2 YNNKEL (reference sequence). V lost 4 bases, J lost 6 bases, and 16 bases stayed unmatched. The CDR3 contains 17 residues. In DNA form, the CDR3 reads TGTGCCAGCAGCCCCTTTGTAGAGTCAGGGGGAACGGATACGCAGTATTTT. Its protein product is CASSPFVESGGTDTQYF.

The chain couples TRBV27 to TRBJ2-1; 10 positions match TRBD2. V shed 5 bases, J shed 2 bases, and the junction held 3 bases outside the gene matches. Germline V gives CDR1 MNHEY, CDR2 SMNVEV (reference sequence). The CDR3 length is 15 residues. The CDR3 is CASSPGTSAYNEQFF. The DNA of the CDR3 is TGTGCCAGCAGTCCGGGGACTAGCGCCTACAATGAGCAGTTCTTC.

The chain has TRBV28 and TRBJ2-5, with D unclear. The CDR3 length is 13 residues. The germline V gene encodes CDR1 MDHEN and CDR2 SYDVKM. Between the trimmed V and J ends, which lost 4 bases and 7 bases, there was a span of 13 bases. CDR3 sequence reads: CASSWAEMGTQYF. CDR3 nucleotide sequence: TGTGCCAGCAGTTGGGCCGAGATGGGGACCCAGTACTTC.

The CDR3 DNA is TGTGCCACCAGCAGAGACAGGGGGCAAGGCACTGAAGCTTTCTTT. Translated, it gives CATSRDRGQGTEAFF. The chain employs TRBV15 and TRBJ1-1; the match to TRBD1 covers 8 bases. Germline trimming cut 0 bases from V and 4 bases from J; bases unmatched to any gene: 4. The CDR3 totals 15 residues. Looked up from germline, CDR1 is LNHNV and CDR2 is YYDKDF (reference sequence).

Remarks on this clonotype: An end of the junction does not agree with germline; a read error may underlie this. The chain couples TRBV7-7 to TRBJ2-3; 9 bases match TRBD2. The germline CDR1 and CDR2 sequences are SSHAT and FNYEAQ (reference sequence). The CDR3 contains 14 residues. The CDR3 DNA reads TGTGCTAGCAGCTTTGCGGGGGGGCTAGATACGCAGTATTTT. Its translation: CASSFAGGLDTQYF.

The chain combines TRBV9 with TRBJ2-4; a weak D match, TRBD1 (6 bases). This CDR3 comprises 14 residues. Trimming cost V 0 bases and J 5 bases, with 9 bases left between them. Germline V CDR1 and CDR2: SGDLS, YYNGEE. The CDR3, as DNA: TGTGCCAGCAGCGTAGGGACAGCGGAAAACATTCAGTACTTC. It encodes CASSVGTAENIQYF. Combining the CDR3 with reference TRBV9 and TRBJ2-4 gives the whole variable domain DSGVTQTPKHLITATGQRVTLRCSPRSGDLSVYWYQQSLDQGLQFLIQYYNGEERAKGNILERFSAQQFPDLHSELNLSSLELGDSALYFCASSVGTAENIQYFGAGTRLSVL.

V gene TRBV29-1 combines with J gene TRBJ2-7; no reliable D call. Germline V gene data show CDR1 as SQVTM and CDR2 as ANQGSEA. Trimming took off 2 bases at V and 5 bases at J, with 7 bases between the two ends. This CDR3 is built from 11 residues. This CDR3 is CSVELQNEQYF. CDR3 in DNA: TGCAGCGTTGAACTCCAAAACGAGCAGTACTTC.

The chain recombines TRBV12-3 or TRBV12-4 with TRBJ2-5, with TRBD2 as a possible D gene (5 bases). V lost 1 base and J lost 0, with 21 bases in between. CDR3 size: 19 residues. CDR3 nucleotide sequence: TGTGCCAGCAGTTTAGGAGACTACCCAAAGATTACGTACCAAGAGACCCAGTACTTC. This encodes CASSLGDYPKITYQETQYF.